This TCR beta chain was sequenced during a study of T-cell reconstitution after alpha-beta-depleted transplantation in children. Preparation of the TCRbeta library involved a method that used unique molecular identifiers. One entry per CDR3 protein, called by TCRdb with MiXCR from the PCR reads. The data contain 600,000 to 700,000 distinct CDR3 sequences, about 12% of them seen just once; the ten biggest clones take up 0.79%. This clonotype was detected many times. With 4 bases removed from V and 4 bases from J, the gap between germline ends came to 8 bases. Germline lookup yields CDR1 SQVTM and CDR2 ANQGSEA. The CDR3 spans 11 residues.

The sequencing here drew on PBMCs, taken before TCRalphabeta/CD19-depleted stem cell transplant. The source of this sequence is a girl aged 2 to 10 with congenital amegakaryocytic thrombocytopenia, due to receive a stem cell transplant. J is TRBJ2-7 and V is TRBV29-1; D unclear. The CDR3 protein is CSVVRNYEQYF. The DNA of the CDR3 is TGCAGCGTTGTGAGAAATTACGAGCAGTACTTC.